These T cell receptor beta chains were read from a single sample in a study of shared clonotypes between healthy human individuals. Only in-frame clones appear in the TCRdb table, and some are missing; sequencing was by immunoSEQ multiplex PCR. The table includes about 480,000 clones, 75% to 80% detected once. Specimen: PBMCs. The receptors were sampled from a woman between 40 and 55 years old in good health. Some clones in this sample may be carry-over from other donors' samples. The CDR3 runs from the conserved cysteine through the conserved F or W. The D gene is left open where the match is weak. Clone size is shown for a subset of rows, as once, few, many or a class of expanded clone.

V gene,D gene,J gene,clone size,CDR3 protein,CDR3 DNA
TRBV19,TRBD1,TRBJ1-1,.,CASSPLGQVYKGTEAFF,TGTGCCAGTAGCCCTCTCGGACAGGTCTACAAAGGTACTGAAGCTTTCTTT
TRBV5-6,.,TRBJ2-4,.,CASSSTGDIQYF,TGTGCCAGCAGTTCGACGGGGGACATTCAGTACTTC
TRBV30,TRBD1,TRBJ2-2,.,CAWSPGTGPGELFF,TGTGCCTGGAGTCCCGGGACAGGGCCCGGGGAGCTGTTTTTT
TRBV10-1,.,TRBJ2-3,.,CASSGGTADRDTQYF,TGCGCCAGCAGCGGGGGGACAGCAGATAGGGATACGCAGTATTTT
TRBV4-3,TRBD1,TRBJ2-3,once,CASSQEWDRVGSDTQYF,TGCGCCAGCAGCCAAGAGTGGGACAGGGTTGGTTCAGATACGCAGTATTTT
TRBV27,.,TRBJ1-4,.,CASSLMQGANEKLFF,TGTGCCAGCAGTTTAATGCAGGGTGCTAATGAAAAACTGTTTTTT
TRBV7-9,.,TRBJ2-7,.,CASSLAITGGEQYF,TGTGCCAGCAGCTTAGCCATCACCGGGGGCGAGCAGTACTTC
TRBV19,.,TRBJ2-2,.,CASSIYTGELFF,TGTGCCAGTAGTATATACACCGGGGAGCTGTTTTTT
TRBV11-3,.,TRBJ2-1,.,CASSYRTDEQFF,TGTGCCAGCAGCTACCGGACAGATGAGCAGTTCTTC
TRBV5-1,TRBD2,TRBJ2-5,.,CASSPRTSMSETQYF,TGCGCCAGCAGCCCCCGGACTAGTATGTCCGAGACCCAGTACTTC